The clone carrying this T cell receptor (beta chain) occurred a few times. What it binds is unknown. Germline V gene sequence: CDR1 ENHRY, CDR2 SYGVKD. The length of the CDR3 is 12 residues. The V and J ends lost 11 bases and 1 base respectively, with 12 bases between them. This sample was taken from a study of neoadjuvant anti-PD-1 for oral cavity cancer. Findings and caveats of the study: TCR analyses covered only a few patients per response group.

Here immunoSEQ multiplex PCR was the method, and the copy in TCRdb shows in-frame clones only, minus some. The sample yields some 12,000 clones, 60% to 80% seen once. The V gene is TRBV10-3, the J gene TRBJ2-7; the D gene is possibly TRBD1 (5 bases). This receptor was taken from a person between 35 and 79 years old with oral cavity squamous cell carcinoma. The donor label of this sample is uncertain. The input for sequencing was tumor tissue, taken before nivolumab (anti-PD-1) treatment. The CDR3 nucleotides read TGTGCCTCATCGGCAGGGTCCTACGAGCAGTACTTC. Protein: CASSAGSYEQYF.